This T cell receptor (beta chain) was identified during a study of shared clonotypes between healthy human individuals. In the case of this clone: Its antigen is as yet unknown.

An assay was performed, and its level was deep. Clones were read by immunoSEQ multiplex PCR, and TCRdb kept only the in-frame ones, dropping some. Of approximately 620,000 clones in the sample, almost 97% were seen once. Findings of the study overall: Clonotypes that were shared across a handful of donors made up approximately 5% of naive CD4 clonotypes. Memory subsets generally showed lower estimated richness than naive subsets. Non-shared clonotypes showed lower generation probabilities than clonotypes common to all four donors.

The clonotype originates from a woman aged 25 to 39 in good health. Input material: naive CD4+ T cells sorted from blood. Subset described: CD45RA+ positively selected.

The DNA of the CDR3 is TGTGCCAGCAGCCCTACGGGACAGGGTAAAGATACGCAGTATTTT. Translated, it gives CASSPTGQGKDTQYF. V usage is TRBV21-1 and J usage is TRBJ2-3; TRBD1 is the table's D call, not checked against the DNA. TRBV21-1 is a recognized pseudogene. The CDR3 covers 15 residues.